These 29 T cell receptor beta chains came from one sample sequenced in a study of T cell repertoires in cytomegalovirus infection. These TCRs' antigens remain unknown. Via MiXCR, TCRdb re-called the reads, giving one row per CDR3 protein. The profile shows hundreds of thousands of distinct CDR3 sequences, approximately 31% of them singletons. The sequencing here drew on cultured CD8+ T cells from PBMCs, taken from culture after CMV antigen stimulation. These receptors originate from a human donor in good health (CMV status not recorded). Some clones in this sample may be carry-over from other donors' samples.

The chain recombines TRBV6-5 with TRBJ2-1; the D call may be TRBD1 or TRBD2 (5 bases each). Trimming removed 7 bases at V and 5 bases at J, with 21 bases between. The germline gives CDR1 MNHEY, CDR2 SVGAGI. The CDR3 length is 16 residues. Written as DNA, the CDR3 is TGTGCCAGCACTCGAGGGGTGCGGGCGATCCACAATGAGCAGTTCTTC. Translation: CASTRGVRAIHNEQFF.

A few counts support this clonotype. The chain combines TRBV10-3 with TRBJ2-5, with 14 nucleotides matching TRBD2. Trimming cost V 10 bases and J 6 bases; bases outside gene matches: 13. The CDR3 runs 16 residues. Germline V lookup: CDR1 ENHRY, CDR2 SYGVKD. CDR3 coding DNA: TGTGCCACCTTCTCCGAGGGGACTAGCGGGGGCAAGACCCAGTACTTC. Amino acids: CATFSEGTSGGKTQYF.

This clonotype was seen at least ten times. This rearrangement joins TRBV12-3 or TRBV12-4 to TRBJ2-1; perhaps TRBD2 as D (6 bases). The CDR3 loop spans 14 amino acids. The V gene lost 5 bases and the J gene lost 0 bases, with 8 bases spanning the gap. The CDR3 coding sequence is TGTGCCAGCAGTGGGACTTCCTCCTACAATGAGCAGTTCTTC. Amino acids: CASSGTSSYNEQFF.

The sample holds many counts of this clonotype. The gene calls are TRBV7-2 and TRBJ2-5, with TRBD2 matching over 8 bases. This CDR3 spans 17 amino acids. The ends lost 1 base at V and 3 bases at J; junction bases unmatched: 10. Germline V gives CDR1 SGHTA, CDR2 FQGNSA. The CDR3 bases are TGTGCCAGCAGCTTAGGGGCTGAGCGGGGGTATAAAGAGACCCAGTACTTC. The encoded protein is CASSLGAERGYKETQYF.

This clonotype was seen a handful of times. The chain employs TRBV7-6 and TRBJ2-1; D possibly matches TRBD1 or TRBD2 (5 bases each). The ends were cut back, 8 bases at V and 7 bases at J, with 21 bases in the middle. CDR1 and CDR2 from the germline V gene are SGHVS and FNYEAQ. The CDR3 covers 15 residues. The CDR3 reads CASRGLSGAGNEQFF. CDR3 DNA sequence: TGTGCCAGCCGTGGTTTGTCCGGGGCTGGGAATGAGCAGTTCTTC. Filled out from reference TRBV7-6 and TRBJ2-1, the complete variable domain reads GAGVSQSPRYKVTKRGQDVALRCDPISGHVSLYWYRQALGQGPEFLTYFNYEAQQDKSGLPNDRFSAERPEGSISTLTIQRTEQRDSAMYRCASRGLSGAGNEQFFGPGTRLTVL.

The chain carries TRBV3-1 and TRBJ2-3, with 14 bases identical to TRBD2. Germline V gene data show CDR1 as LGHDT and CDR2 as YNNKEL (reference sequence). This CDR3 has 17 residues. The ends lost 1 base at V and 5 bases at J; junction bases unmatched: 5. CDR3 in DNA: TGTGCCAGCAGCCAAGGACTAGCGGGGGGGCCTCAAGATACGCAGTATTTT. Translation gives CASSQGLAGGPQDTQYF.

At least ten counts were recorded for this clonotype. The chain employs TRBV7-2 and TRBJ1-2; TRBD1 is a possible D gene (6 bases). Per the germline V gene, CDR1 is SGHTA and CDR2 is FQGNSA. This CDR3 comprises 16 residues. Trimming pared 4 bases from V and 2 bases from J, leaving 17 bases between. CDR3 DNA sequence: TGTGCCAGCAGCTCCTCTGGGGGCGCTCGGAACTATGGCTACACCTTC. Translated, it gives CASSSSGGARNYGYTF.

In its sample, this clonotype was seen a few times. The CDR3: CASSLMDRRDTQYF. Here the CDR3 DNA reads TGTGCCAGCAGTTTAATGGACAGGAGGGATACGCAGTATTTT. The V and J genes are TRBV27 and TRBJ2-3; 7 nucleotides line up with TRBD1. The germline gives CDR1 MNHEY, CDR2 SMNVEV (reference sequence). The V gene end was trimmed by 2 bases and the J gene end by 6 bases; junction bases not matched to a gene: 5. This CDR3 comprises 14 residues.

Concerning this clonotype itself: A much larger clone is a single base away; this may be a read error. The CDR3 carries no conserved terminal phenylalanine or tryptophan, so it likely arises from a read error. The chain uses TRBV7-2 and TRBJ2-7; the match to TRBD1 covers 7 bases. From germline, CDR1 is SGHTA and CDR2 FQGNSA. The V segment lost 3 bases and the J segment 0 bases; nucleotides outside the gene matches: 8. The CDR3 has 16 amino acids. CDR3: CASSFSEGQNSYEQYS. The CDR3 DNA reads TGTGCCAGCAGCTTCTCAGAGGGACAGAACTCCTACGAGCAGTACTCC.

This sequence joins TRBV10-3 and TRBJ1-2, with D uncertain. The CDR3 is 16 amino acids. CDR1 is ENHRY and CDR2 is SYGVKD in the germline V gene. V was cut by 1 base and J by 4 bases, with 16 bases left in between. The CDR3 region has the DNA TGTGCCATCAGTGAGTTACTTACAGAGGACTTCTATGGCTACACCTTC. As protein: CAISELLTEDFYGYTF.

This clonotype was observed a handful of times. The chain uses TRBV7-8 and TRBJ1-5; D gene ambiguous. The CDR3 extends over 13 amino acids. The V gene lost 5 bases and the J gene lost 1 base, with 6 bases spanning the gap. Germline-derived CDR1 and CDR2 are SGHVS and FQNEAQ. Here the CDR3 DNA reads TGTGCCAGCAGCAGGGCGAGCAATCAGCCCCAGCATTTT. Encoded protein: CASSRASNQPQHF.

There are a few counts of this clonotype. The rearrangement uses TRBV27 and TRBJ2-3; TRBD2 is a possible D gene (6 bases). V was shortened by 7 bases and J by 6 bases, with 14 bases between the two germline ends. Germline CDR1 reads MNHEY; CDR2 reads SMNVEV (reference sequence). The CDR3 is 13 residues long. This CDR3 is CASTRRGRDTQYF. The CDR3 coding sequence is TGTGCCAGCACTAGGCGGGGACGGGATACGCAGTATTTT.

This chain links TRBV19 with TRBJ1-1; possibly TRBD1 for D (5 bases). Germline V gene sequence: CDR1 LNHDA, CDR2 SQIVND (reference sequence). V lost 6 bases and J lost 0, with 11 bases in between. The CDR3 extends over 14 amino acids. CDR3 region: CASSTDILNTEAFF. In DNA form, the CDR3 reads TGTGCCAGTAGCACGGACATACTGAACACTGAAGCTTTCTTT.

This clonotype has a handful of counts. The V and J genes are TRBV4-1 and TRBJ1-1; D unclear. V dropped 3 bases and J dropped 0 bases, with 11 bases sitting between them. Germline values: CDR1 MGHRA, CDR2 YSYEKL. CDR3 length: 15 amino acids. The CDR3 nucleotides read TGCGCCAGCAGCCACTCCTCCGGACTGAACACTGAAGCTTTCTTT. This sequence encodes CASSHSSGLNTEAFF.

This chain links TRBV4-1 with TRBJ1-5; D ambiguous. CDR3 length equals 15 residues. CDR1 is MGHRA, CDR2 YSYEKL, per germline. The ends were cut back, 0 bases at V and 0 bases at J, with 6 bases in the middle. CDR3 loop: CASSQETYSNQPQHF. The CDR3, as DNA: TGCGCCAGCAGCCAAGAGACCTATAGCAATCAGCCCCAGCATTTT.

The CDR3 nucleotides read TGCGCCAGCAGCCAAGGTCCTAGCGGGGGCCAAGAGACCCAGTACTTC. This translates into CASSQGPSGGQETQYF. The chain joins TRBV4-1 to TRBJ2-5; 10 nucleotides line up with TRBD2. J lost 1 base, V lost 1 base, and 3 bases had no gene match. The CDR3 is 16 residues long. Germline CDR1 and CDR2: MGHRA and YSYEKL.

The CDR3: CASNPSTGTYEQYF. DNA for the CDR3: TGTGCCAGCAATCCTTCGACGGGAACCTACGAGCAGTACTTC. This chain joins TRBV9 and TRBJ2-7, with a possible D match to TRBD2 (5 bases). The CDR3 runs 14 residues. CDR1 is SGDLS, CDR2 YYNGEE, per germline. V dropped 6 bases and J dropped 2 bases, with 15 bases sitting between them.

The genes are TRBV6-6 and TRBJ2-3; 8 bases are shared with TRBD2. The CDR3 is 15 residues long. Germline V lookup: CDR1 MNHNY, CDR2 SVGAGI (reference sequence). V gave up 7 bases and J gave up 4 bases; unmatched junction bases: 10. CDR3 in DNA: TGTGCCAGCACTGGTACGGGGGGGGGCCCAGATACGCAGTATTTT. It specifies CASTGTGGGPDTQYF.

This clonotype was observed a handful of times. The rearrangement links TRBV20-1 to TRBJ2-7; the match to TRBD2 covers 14 bases. Per the germline V gene, CDR1 is DFQATT and CDR2 is SNEGSKA (reference sequence). This CDR3 spans 14 amino acids. The J segment lost 3 bases and the V segment lost 5 bases, leaving 3 bases of the junction unmatched. DNA for the CDR3: TGCAGTGCTGGGGGACTAGCGGGGGACTACGAGCAGTACTTC. This gives the protein CSAGGLAGDYEQYF.

The chain joins TRBV19 to TRBJ1-1, with D maybe TRBD1 (5 bases). Per the germline V gene, CDR1 is LNHDA and CDR2 is SQIVND (reference sequence). The CDR3 contains 16 residues. With 3 bases removed from V and 6 bases from J, the gap between germline ends came to 20 bases. DNA of the CDR3: TGTGCCAGTAGTATCGATCCCGGGGGGACGAGGTCTGAAGCTTTCTTT. It specifies CASSIDPGGTRSEAFF.

This clonotype was detected many times. The gene calls are TRBV7-2 and TRBJ1-5, with a weak D call TRBD1 (6 bases). The V and J ends lost 5 bases and 0 bases respectively, with 14 bases between them. The CDR3 has 16 amino acids. CDR1 is SGHTA and CDR2 is FQGNSA in the germline V gene. The CDR3 sequence: CASSATGLYSNQPQHF. In DNA, the CDR3 is TGTGCCAGCAGCGCAACAGGGCTCTATAGCAATCAGCCCCAGCATTTT.

This clonotype has more than one count but fewer than ten. The chain is built from TRBV19 and TRBJ1-2; D remains ambiguous. Per germline, CDR1 LNHDA and CDR2 SQIVND (reference sequence). The CDR3 covers 11 residues. Trimming took off 9 bases at V and 8 bases at J, with 13 bases between the two ends. CDR3 sequence (DNA): TGTGCCAGCACGACCACGGAGGGCTACACCTTC. Translated: CASTTTEGYTF.

V and J are TRBV9 and TRBJ2-1; a weak D match, TRBD1 (6 bases). V was clipped by 5 bases and J by 0 bases, with 18 bases between them. The CDR3 is made up of 17 amino acids. Germline assignment: CDR1 SGDLS and CDR2 YYNGEE. CDR3: CASSQARGKSSYNEQFF. CDR3 nucleotide sequence: TGTGCCAGCAGTCAAGCCAGGGGCAAGAGCTCCTACAATGAGCAGTTCTTC.

The table lists this clonotype with a few counts. The rearrangement links TRBV2 to TRBJ1-1; 10 bases align to TRBD1. The germline CDR1 and CDR2 sequences are SNHLY and FYNNEI. Trimming removed 4 bases from V and 4 bases from J; junction bases left unmatched: 6. The CDR3 extends over 15 amino acids. CDR3 nucleotides: TGTGCCAGCAGTGGACAGGGGGCCCGTGGCACTGAAGCTTTCTTT. Amino acids: CASSGQGARGTEAFF.

This clonotype has a handful of counts. The V and J genes are TRBV10-3 and TRBJ2-3, with D possibly being TRBD2 (5 bases). This CDR3 region has 15 residues. The V end was cut by 3 bases, the J end by 3 bases, with 13 bases between. The germline CDR1 and CDR2 sequences are ENHRY and SYGVKD. The CDR3 reads CAISEEGRGTDTQYF. The CDR3 coding sequence is TGTGCCATCAGTGAAGAAGGCCGGGGAACAGATACGCAGTATTTT.

The rearrangement joins TRBV11-2 to TRBJ2-1; no firm D call. The CDR3 has 14 residues. Trimming left V 2 bases short and J 7 bases short, with 12 bases between. The germline V gene encodes CDR1 SGHAT and CDR2 FQNNGV. CDR3 nucleotide sequence: TGTGCCAGCAGCTTAAGTTTTATGAGTAATGAGCAGTTCTTC. The encoded protein is CASSLSFMSNEQFF.

The sample holds a few counts of this clonotype. The CDR3, as DNA: TGTGCCAGCAGCTCCGGTGAACCCGATACGCAGTATTTT. It encodes CASSSGEPDTQYF. V usage is TRBV7-6 and J usage is TRBJ2-3, with D unclear. Trimming shortened V by 4 bases and J by 6 bases, and 11 bases separated the two germline ends. CDR1 is SGHVS and CDR2 is FNYEAQ in the germline V gene. The CDR3 sequence is 13 residues long.

The chain is built from TRBV3-1 and TRBJ1-3; D is ambiguous. V was cut by 1 base and J by 0 bases, with 13 bases left in between. CDR1 is LGHDT, CDR2 YNNKEL, per germline (reference sequence). This CDR3 is 17 amino acids long. Here the CDR3 DNA reads TGTGCCAGCAGCCAAGGAGCGAGTTTCCTCTCTGGAAACACCATATATTTT. Translation: CASSQGASFLSGNTIYF.

The J gene is TRBJ2-1, the V gene TRBV6-1; D uncertain. The CDR3 consists of 15 residues. The germline V gene has CDR1 MNHNS and CDR2 SASEGT. V was shortened by 1 base and J by 9 bases, with 16 bases between the two germline ends. CDR3 nucleotides: TGTGCCAGCAGTGAAGGTCGGTGGGTCTTTATTGAGCAGTTCTTC. It encodes CASSEGRWVFIEQFF.